Presented here are 2 T cell receptor beta chains from one specimen sequenced in a study of cytomegalovirus exposure and HLA in healthy donors. 13 Jbeta primers and 60 Vbeta primers were used for the PCR. Clones were sequenced by immunoSEQ multiplex PCR, and TCRdb holds only the in-frame ones, with some missing. The sample includes 90,000 to 120,000 clones. Sequencing was carried out using PBMCs. These receptors originate from a man aged 45-65 years in good health and CMV-seronegative.

The J gene is TRBJ1-1, the V gene TRBV11-3; TRBD1 might be the D (6 bases). Germline loops: CDR1 SGHNT, CDR2 YENEEA. The CDR3 runs 13 residues. Trimming shortened V by 6 bases and J by 4 bases, and 12 bases separated the two germline ends. The CDR3 region is CASRYRASTEAFF. CDR3 DNA: TGTGCCAGCAGGTACAGGGCTAGCACTGAAGCTTTCTTT.

The genes are TRBV19 and TRBJ1-2, with TRBD1 identical over 8 bases. CDR1 is LNHDA and CDR2 is SQIVND in the germline V gene (reference sequence). V trimming: 4 bases; J trimming: 3 bases; junction bases outside the gene matches: 4. CDR3 length equals 14 residues. In DNA form, the CDR3 reads TGTGCCAGTAGTAATGCAGGGGGCGACTATGGCTACACCTTC. Its protein product is CASSNAGGDYGYTF.